Below, 31 T cell receptor beta chains from the same sample are listed, as sequenced in a study of blood T cell repertoires in COVID-19. Some clones are missing from TCRdb's copy, which holds only in-frame ones; the method was immunoSEQ multiplex PCR. The data contain 200,000 or so clones, 86% of them singletons. Sequencing used peripheral blood. These receptors came from a man aged 80 or over with acute or convalescent COVID-19.

V and J are TRBV30 and TRBJ1-2; 11 nucleotides match TRBD1. The V gene's germline CDR1 is GTSNPN and CDR2 SVGIG (reference sequence). The CDR3 contains 15 residues. Trimming removed 3 bases from V and 1 base from J; junction bases left unmatched: 4. In DNA form, the CDR3 reads TGTGCCTGGAGGCGGACAGGGGGCGGTAACTATGGCTACACCTTC. It translates to CAWRRTGGGNYGYTF.

The rearrangement links TRBV30 to TRBJ1-5; D might be TRBD1 (6 bases). The CDR3 extends over 13 amino acids. V gave up 8 bases and J gave up 4 bases, with 15 bases separating them. The germline V gene encodes CDR1 GTSNPN and CDR2 SVGIG (reference sequence). The CDR3: CAGDTGGNQPQHF. The CDR3 bases are TGTGCCGGGGACACCGGGGGGAATCAGCCCCAGCATTTT.

The CDR3 reads CASSATGTGLNSPLHF. The CDR3 coding sequence is TGTGCCAGCAGCGCTACCGGGACAGGCCTTAATTCACCCCTCCACTTT. V gene TRBV9 combines with J gene TRBJ1-6; 8 bases agree with TRBD1. The CDR3 has 16 residues. V shed 3 bases and J 6 bases; nucleotides not matched to a gene: 8. Germline V gives CDR1 SGDLS, CDR2 YYNGEE. The full variable domain, with the rest looked up from reference TRBV9 and TRBJ1-6, is DSGVTQTPKHLITATGQRVTLRCSPRSGDLSVYWYQQSLDQGLQFLIQYYNGEERAKGNILERFSAQQFPDLHSELNLSSLELGDSALYFCASSATGTGLNSPLHFGNGTRLTVT.

The V and J genes are TRBV4-2 and TRBJ1-5; TRBD1 matches at 9 bases. Trimming removed 0 bases from V and 4 bases from J; junction bases left unmatched: 4. The CDR3 loop spans 16 amino acids. From germline, CDR1 is LGHNA and CDR2 YNFKEQ. CDR3 residues: CASSQDYGTGNQPQHF. The CDR3 DNA sequence: TGTGCCAGCAGCCAAGATTACGGGACAGGGAATCAGCCCCAGCATTTT.

This clone was seen a few times. The chain is built from TRBV11-2 and TRBJ1-4; perhaps TRBD1 as D (6 bases). This CDR3 has 17 residues. V was shortened by 5 bases and J by 4 bases, with 20 bases between the two germline ends. Germline V gene data show CDR1 as SGHAT and CDR2 as FQNNGV. The CDR3 is CASSLRPLGTNNEKLFF. The CDR3 DNA follows: TGTGCCAGCAGCCTCCGCCCACTCGGGACAAATAATGAAAAACTGTTTTTT.

This chain connects TRBV21-1 to TRBJ2-2; the table names TRBD2, a call not compared with the DNA. TRBV21-1 is recorded as a pseudogene. This CDR3 has 17 residues. The CDR3, as DNA: TGTGCCAGCAGCAATAGGGAGCGGGTAAGGTACACCGGGGAGCTGTTTTTT. This sequence encodes CASSNRERVRYTGELFF.

The genes are TRBV11-2 and TRBJ1-1, with 8 bases lining up with TRBD1. Germline V gene sequence: CDR1 SGHAT, CDR2 FQNNGV. The CDR3 runs 16 residues. Trimming cost V 0 bases and J 5 bases; bases outside gene matches: 8. The CDR3 loop reads CASSLDLPGGGTEAFF. The CDR3 nucleotides are TGTGCCAGCAGCTTAGATCTACCAGGGGGCGGAACTGAAGCTTTCTTT.

V usage is TRBV27 and J usage is TRBJ1-5; 7 bases agree with TRBD1. The J segment lost 3 bases and the V segment lost 5 bases, leaving 7 bases of the junction unmatched. CDR1 MNHEY and CDR2 SMNVEV come from the germline V gene (reference sequence). This CDR3 contains 15 residues. The CDR3 region has the DNA TGTGCCAGCAGTCCCGGGACAGTTCCCAATCAGCCCCAGCATTTT. Translation gives CASSPGTVPNQPQHF.

This clone was detected a few times. The CDR3 region has the DNA TGTGCCAGTCGGGACAGGGTCAATGATGAGCAGTTCTTC. Its translation is CASRDRVNDEQFF. This sequence joins TRBV10-3 and TRBJ2-1, with 9 bases lining up with TRBD1. V lost 10 bases and J lost 8; bases outside the gene matches: 9. Germline V gene lookup returns CDR1 ENHRY and CDR2 SYGVKD. The CDR3 has 13 residues.

This rearrangement joins TRBV2 to TRBJ2-3, with 9 bases lining up with TRBD1. Trimming removed 7 bases from V and 3 bases from J; junction bases left unmatched: 8. This CDR3 contains 15 residues. Germline-derived CDR1 and CDR2 are SNHLY and FYNNEI. The CDR3 is CASIPQGAQTDTQYF. The CDR3 DNA is TGTGCCAGCATCCCACAGGGGGCACAGACAGATACGCAGTATTTT.

The chain has TRBV6-1 and TRBJ2-1; D is possibly TRBD2 (5 bases). Germline V gene data show CDR1 as MNHNS and CDR2 as SASEGT. V dropped 3 bases and J dropped 9 bases, with 9 bases sitting between them. This CDR3 spans 12 amino acids. The CDR3 nucleotides are TGTGCCAGCAGTGAGGGTCTAGCTGAGCAGTTCTTC. Protein product: CASSEGLAEQFF.

The DNA of the CDR3 is TGTGCCAGCAGCAACATGGATCAGGGTGTTGTGGACACTGAAGCTTTCTTT. It codes for CASSNMDQGVVDTEAFF. This chain joins TRBV21-1 and TRBJ1-1; no DNA check was done on the table's D call, TRBD1. TRBV21-1 corresponds to a pseudogene. The CDR3 spans 17 residues.

The chain is built from TRBV24-1 and TRBJ2-3; D possibly corresponds to TRBD2 (6 bases). CDR1 KGHDR and CDR2 SFDVKD come from the germline V gene. V shed 2 bases and J shed 3 bases, with 20 bases lying between them. The CDR3 extends over 18 amino acids. CDR3 DNA: TGTGCCACCAGTGATTCCGGGCCGGGTAGCGGAGGGACAGATACGCAGTATTTT. It specifies CATSDSGPGSGGTDTQYF.

This clone was found once. This sequence joins TRBV25-1 and TRBJ1-5, with 7 nucleotides matching TRBD1. CDR1 is MGHDK and CDR2 is SYGVNS in the germline V gene. V lost 6 bases, J lost 6 bases, and 5 bases stayed unmatched. The CDR3 is 13 residues long. The CDR3 spells CASRKQGTQPQHF. DNA of the CDR3: TGTGCCAGCAGGAAACAGGGGACTCAGCCCCAGCATTTT.

The rearrangement joins TRBV14 to TRBJ2-1; 9 bases fit TRBD1. V trimming: 1 base; J trimming: 2 bases; junction bases outside the gene matches: 3. Germline lookup yields CDR1 SGHDN and CDR2 FVKESK. The CDR3 sequence is 16 residues long. The CDR3: CASSQAGQGAYNEQFF. In DNA form, the CDR3 reads TGTGCCAGCAGCCAAGCGGGACAGGGAGCCTACAATGAGCAGTTCTTC.

Note on this clone: The same CDR3 can be traced to other DNA sequences in this sample. This chain joins TRBV5-1 and TRBJ2-1; D perhaps matches TRBD2 (5 bases). Germline loops: CDR1 SGHRS, CDR2 YFSETQ. The V end was cut by 0 bases, the J end by 0 bases, with 7 bases between. This CDR3 is 15 amino acids long. The CDR3 region has the DNA TGCGCCAGCAGCTTGGGTGGGAGCTCCTACAATGAGCAGTTCTTC. It encodes CASSLGGSSYNEQFF.

The J gene is TRBJ2-3, the V gene TRBV27; D unresolved. Per germline, CDR1 MNHEY and CDR2 SMNVEV (reference sequence). The CDR3 spans 12 residues. V was cut by 6 bases and J by 2 bases, with 6 bases left in between. CDR3 coding DNA: TGTGCCAGCAGAACCTACACAGATACGCAGTATTTT. It codes for CASRTYTDTQYF.

This chain joins TRBV3-1 (or the pseudogene TRBV3-2) and TRBJ1-5; a possible D gene is TRBD1 (5 bases). This CDR3 contains 15 residues. Trimming shortened V by 1 base and J by 2 bases, and 9 bases separated the two germline ends. Per the germline V gene, CDR1 is LGHDT and CDR2 is YNNKEL (reference sequence). CDR3 coding DNA: TGTGCCAGCAGCCAAGTGCCGGGGGGCAATCAGCCCCAGCATTTT. It specifies CASSQVPGGNQPQHF.

This chain joins TRBV5-1 and TRBJ2-7; 10 bases align to TRBD2. The length of the CDR3 is 17 residues. The ends lost 0 bases at V and 4 bases at J; junction bases unmatched: 10. Germline V gene lookup returns CDR1 SGHRS and CDR2 YFSETQ. This chain's CDR3 is CASSLVTTSGAPYEQYF. In nucleotides, the CDR3 is TGCGCCAGCAGCTTGGTGACAACTAGCGGGGCACCATACGAGCAGTACTTC.

J is TRBJ2-3 and V is TRBV4-1; possible D gene TRBD1, 6 bases. The CDR3 has 17 amino acids. Trimming cost V 4 bases and J 0 bases, with 17 bases left between them. From germline, CDR1 is MGHRA and CDR2 YSYEKL. The CDR3 reads CASSPGPGQSSTDTQYF. The CDR3 nucleotides are TGCGCCAGCAGCCCAGGACCGGGACAATCTAGCACAGATACGCAGTATTTT.

The chain combines TRBV6-5 with TRBJ2-6; 7 positions agree with TRBD1. CDR1 and CDR2 (germline): MNHEY, SVGAGI. V shed 4 bases and J 1 base; nucleotides not matched to a gene: 1. This CDR3 has 15 residues. The CDR3 reads CASSSGQSGANVLTF. In DNA form, the CDR3 reads TGTGCCAGCAGTTCGGGACAGTCTGGGGCCAACGTCCTGACTTTC.

The V and J genes are TRBV24-1 and TRBJ2-1; 7 bases fit TRBD2. V shed 5 bases and J 8 bases; nucleotides not matched to a gene: 8. The CDR3 length is 14 residues. Per the germline V gene, CDR1 is KGHDR and CDR2 is SFDVKD. The CDR3 is CATSAGGAAYEQFF. The DNA for the CDR3 is TGTGCCACCAGTGCGGGGGGAGCAGCGTATGAGCAGTTCTTC.

The chain is built from TRBV6-5 and TRBJ2-5, with 9 bases aligning to TRBD1. J was trimmed by 5 bases and V by 0 bases; bases with no gene match: 4. The CDR3 loop spans 15 amino acids. The V gene's germline CDR1 is MNHEY and CDR2 SVGAGI. The CDR3 is CASSYSGQGVETQYF. The CDR3 region has the DNA TGTGCCAGCAGTTACTCGGGACAGGGAGTCGAGACCCAGTACTTC.

This sequence joins TRBV28 and TRBJ2-7, with D possibly TRBD1 on 6 matching bases. The V gene's germline CDR1 is MDHEN and CDR2 SYDVKM. This CDR3 spans 13 amino acids. V was shortened by 8 bases and J by 3 bases, with 14 bases between the two germline ends. The CDR3 is CASAGQGRYEQYF. CDR3 in DNA: TGTGCCAGCGCAGGGCAGGGGCGCTACGAGCAGTACTTC. Variable domain in full (rest from reference TRBV28 and TRBJ2-7): DVKVTQSSRYLVKRTGEKVFLECVQDMDHENMFWYRQDPGLGLRLIYFSYDVKMKEKGDIPEGYSVSREKKERFSLILESASTNQTSMYLCASAGQGRYEQYFGPGTRLTVT.

This rearrangement joins TRBV27 to TRBJ2-1; 8 nucleotides line up with TRBD1. There are 16 residues in the CDR3. V lost 2 bases and J lost 9; bases outside the gene matches: 12. Germline-derived CDR1 and CDR2 are MNHEY and SMNVEV (reference sequence). CDR3 DNA sequence: TGTGCCAGCAGTTTAGCCGGACAGGGTGGGATCGGTGAGCAGTTCTTC. It is translated as CASSLAGQGGIGEQFF.

The chain carries TRBV5-1 and TRBJ1-3, with 8 bases aligning to TRBD1. V dropped 4 bases and J dropped 0; count of bases not matched to a gene: 6. The CDR3 contains 16 residues. Per germline, CDR1 SGHRS and CDR2 YFSETQ. The DNA of the CDR3 is TGCGCCAGCAGCAGGGGACAGGCAGTCTCTGGAAACACCATATATTTT. This sequence encodes CASSRGQAVSGNTIYF.

The CDR3: CASSGGQGAWETQYF. Here the CDR3 DNA reads TGTGCCAGCAGTGGAGGACAGGGGGCATGGGAGACCCAGTACTTC. The chain carries TRBV28 and TRBJ2-5; TRBD1 aligns across 11 bases. This CDR3 is built from 15 residues. J gave up 5 bases and V 5 bases, and 7 bases lay outside the gene matches. Looked up from germline, CDR1 is MDHEN and CDR2 is SYDVKM.

The V gene is TRBV2, the J gene TRBJ1-5, with TRBD1 as a possible D gene (6 bases). V gave up 2 bases and J gave up 1 base, with 12 bases separating them. The CDR3 extends over 16 amino acids. CDR1 is SNHLY and CDR2 is FYNNEI in the germline V gene. The CDR3 sequence is CASSEWTGGSNQPQHF. The CDR3 nucleotides read TGTGCCAGCAGTGAATGGACTGGGGGCAGCAATCAGCCCCAGCATTTT.

This clone has more than one count but fewer than ten. The rearrangement links TRBV9 to TRBJ2-2; D is unclear. This CDR3 has 16 amino acids. The germline V gene has CDR1 SGDLS and CDR2 YYNGEE. Deletions cut 0 bases from V and 7 bases from J, with 16 bases between. The DNA of the CDR3 is TGTGCCAGCAGCGTAGATTCCGTGCTAGAGAACGGGGAGCTGTTTTTT. Amino acids: CASSVDSVLENGELFF.

Regarding this clone: A junction end diverges from the germline sequence, so it may reflect a read error. This chain joins TRBV6-1 and TRBJ1-4; 7 bases are a match to TRBD1. Germline CDR1 and CDR2: MNHNS and SASEGT. There are 17 residues in the CDR3. This chain's CDR3 is CASREDRVQSAGEKLFF. The CDR3 DNA sequence: TGTGCCAGCAGAGAAGACAGGGTCCAGTCGGCTGGGGAAAAACTGTTTTTT.

A single count supports this clone. The J gene is TRBJ2-3, the V gene TRBV29-1; perhaps TRBD2 as D (5 bases). V was pared by 7 bases and J by 1 base, with 12 bases between. CDR3 length: 13 residues. The germline V gene encodes CDR1 SQVTM and CDR2 ANQGSEA. For the CDR3, the DNA is TGCAGCGGAGGGAGCGGTGGCACAGATACGCAGTATTTT. Translating it yields CSGGSGGTDTQYF.